The text below deals with one T cell receptor (beta chain). Its antigen is not identified. This specimen belongs to a study of human T cells and chemical hapten exposure. Study in general: Skin on the upper inner arm, roughly 2 cm by roughly 2 cm in size, was sensitized with 2% DPC.

Points from the study as a whole: TCRs exceeding 1 in 1000 frequency stayed unchanged with DPC sensitization.

TCRdb re-called the RACE reads through MiXCR, storing one row per CDR3 protein. The sample lists approximately 370,000 distinct CDR3 sequences, around 5.5% seen once, with over 6.5% in the top ten. Germline trimming cut 1 base from V and 4 bases from J; bases unmatched to any gene: 10. The V gene's germline CDR1 is MDHEN and CDR2 SYDVKM. The CDR3 totals 17 residues. Time point: pre-sensitization, week 0. Specified treatment: therapeutic diphenylcyclopropenone sensitization with weekly scalp DPC. The donor pool consisted of alopecia patients aged 18 to 70 years, considered suitable for DPC. The authors' total RNA extraction used unfractionated whole blood.

The source is a woman under 30 with alopecia areata. Some clones in this sample may be carry-over from other donors' samples. The input for sequencing was whole blood, taken in connection with sensitization to the hapten diphenylcyclopropenone (DPC). This chain uses TRBV28 with TRBJ1-2; 9 nucleotides align to TRBD1. CDR3 nucleotide sequence: TGTGCCAGCAGTTTATATATGTCGGGACAGGGTGGCTATGGCTACACCTTC. As protein: CASSLYMSGQGGYGYTF.